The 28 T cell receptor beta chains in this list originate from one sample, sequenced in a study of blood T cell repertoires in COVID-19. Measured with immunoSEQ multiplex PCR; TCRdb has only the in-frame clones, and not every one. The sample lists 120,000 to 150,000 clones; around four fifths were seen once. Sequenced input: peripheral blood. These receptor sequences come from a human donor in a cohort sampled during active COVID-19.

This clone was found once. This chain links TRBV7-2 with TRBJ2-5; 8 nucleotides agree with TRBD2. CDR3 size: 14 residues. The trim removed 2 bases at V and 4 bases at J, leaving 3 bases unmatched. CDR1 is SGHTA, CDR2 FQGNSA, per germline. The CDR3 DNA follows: TGTGCCAGCAGCTTAATGGGACTAGGAGAGACCCAGTACTTC. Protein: CASSLMGLGETQYF.

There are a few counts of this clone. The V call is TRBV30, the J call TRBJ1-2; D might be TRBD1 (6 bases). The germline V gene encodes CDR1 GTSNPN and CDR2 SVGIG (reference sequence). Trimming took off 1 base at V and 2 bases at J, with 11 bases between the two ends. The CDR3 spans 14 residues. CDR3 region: CAWSGGTRNYGYTF. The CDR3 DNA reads TGTGCCTGGAGTGGAGGGACAAGGAACTATGGCTACACCTTC.

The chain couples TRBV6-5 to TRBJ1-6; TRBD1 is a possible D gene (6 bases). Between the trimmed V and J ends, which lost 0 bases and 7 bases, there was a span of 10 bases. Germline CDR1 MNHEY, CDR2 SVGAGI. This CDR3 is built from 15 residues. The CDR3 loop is CASSYSQGINSPLHF. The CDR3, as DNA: TGTGCCAGCAGTTACTCGCAGGGGATCAATTCACCCCTCCACTTT.

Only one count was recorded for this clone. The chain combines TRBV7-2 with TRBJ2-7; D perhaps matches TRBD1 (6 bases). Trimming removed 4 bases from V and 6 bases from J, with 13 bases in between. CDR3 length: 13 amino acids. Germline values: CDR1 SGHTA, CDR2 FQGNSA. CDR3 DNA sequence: TGTGCCAGCAGCTCAAACACAGGGCGCGAGCAGTACTTC. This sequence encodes CASSSNTGREQYF.

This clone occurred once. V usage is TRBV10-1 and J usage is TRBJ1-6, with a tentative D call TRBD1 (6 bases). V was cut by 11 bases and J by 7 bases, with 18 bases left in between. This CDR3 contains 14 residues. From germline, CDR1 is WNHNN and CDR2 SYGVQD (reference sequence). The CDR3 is CASSGPDRNSPLHF. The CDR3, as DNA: TGCGCCTCAAGTGGTCCGGACAGAAATTCACCCCTCCACTTT.

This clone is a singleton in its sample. CDR3 bases: TGCGCCAGCAGGCTAGCCGGGACAGATAATTCACCCCTCCACTTT. It translates to CASRLAGTDNSPLHF. The chain employs TRBV5-1 and TRBJ1-6; 7 bases map to TRBD1. V was clipped by 5 bases and J by 5 bases; unmatched bases: 7. Germline loops: CDR1 SGHRS, CDR2 YFSETQ. CDR3 size: 15 residues.

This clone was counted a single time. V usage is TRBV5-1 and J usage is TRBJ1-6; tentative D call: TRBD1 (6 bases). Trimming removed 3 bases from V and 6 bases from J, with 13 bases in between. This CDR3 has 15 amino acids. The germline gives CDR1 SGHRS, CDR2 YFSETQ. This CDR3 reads CASSSQTGVNSPLHF. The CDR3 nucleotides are TGCGCCAGCAGCTCCCAGACAGGTGTTAATTCACCCCTCCACTTT.

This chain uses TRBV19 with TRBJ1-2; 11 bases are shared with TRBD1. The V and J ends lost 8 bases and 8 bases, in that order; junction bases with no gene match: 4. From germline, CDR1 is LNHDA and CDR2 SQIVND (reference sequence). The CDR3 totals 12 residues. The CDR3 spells CASGDRGDGYTF. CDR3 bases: TGTGCCAGTGGGGACAGGGGGGACGGCTACACCTTC.

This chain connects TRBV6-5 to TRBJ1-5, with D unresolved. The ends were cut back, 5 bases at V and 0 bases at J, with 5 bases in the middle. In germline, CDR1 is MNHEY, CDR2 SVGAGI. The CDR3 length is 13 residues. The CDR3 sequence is CASSTTSNQPQHF. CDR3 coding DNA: TGTGCCAGCAGTACAACTAGCAATCAGCCCCAGCATTTT.

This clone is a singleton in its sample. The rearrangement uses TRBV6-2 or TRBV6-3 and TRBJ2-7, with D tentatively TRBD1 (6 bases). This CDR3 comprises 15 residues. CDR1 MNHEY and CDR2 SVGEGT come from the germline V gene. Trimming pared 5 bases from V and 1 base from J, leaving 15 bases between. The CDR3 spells CASSPRDTLSYEQYF. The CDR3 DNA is TGTGCCAGCAGTCCACGGGACACTTTATCCTACGAGCAGTACTTC.

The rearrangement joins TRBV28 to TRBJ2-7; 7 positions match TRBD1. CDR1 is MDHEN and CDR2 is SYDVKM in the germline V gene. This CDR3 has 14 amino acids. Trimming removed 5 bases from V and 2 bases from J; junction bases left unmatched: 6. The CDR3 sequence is CASSHRGHAYEQYF. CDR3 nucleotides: TGTGCCAGCAGTCACAGGGGTCATGCCTACGAGCAGTACTTC.

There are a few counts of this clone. In DNA form, the CDR3 reads TGCGCCAGCAGCGTGGGCGGGGGGCACCAAGAGACCCAGTACTTC. Translating gives CASSVGGGHQETQYF. The gene calls are TRBV5-1 and TRBJ2-5; 8 bases agree with TRBD2. The CDR3 sequence is 15 residues long. Germline CDR1 reads SGHRS; CDR2 reads YFSETQ. With 4 bases clipped from V and 0 bases from J, the junction kept 5 bases outside the gene matches. Using reference TRBV5-1 and TRBJ2-5 for the parts outside the CDR3, the full variable domain is KAGVTQTPRYLIKTRGQQVTLSCSPISGHRSVSWYQQTPGQGLQFLFEYFSETQRNKGNFPGRFSGRQFSNSRSEMNVSTLELGDSALYLCASSVGGGHQETQYFGPGTRLLVL.

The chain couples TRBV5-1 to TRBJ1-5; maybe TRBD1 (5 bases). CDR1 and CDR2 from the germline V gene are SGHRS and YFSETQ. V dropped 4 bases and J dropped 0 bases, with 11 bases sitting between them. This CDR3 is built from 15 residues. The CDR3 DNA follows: TGCGCCAGCAGCACCCGACAGCATAGCAATCAGCCCCAGCATTTT. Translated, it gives CASSTRQHSNQPQHF.

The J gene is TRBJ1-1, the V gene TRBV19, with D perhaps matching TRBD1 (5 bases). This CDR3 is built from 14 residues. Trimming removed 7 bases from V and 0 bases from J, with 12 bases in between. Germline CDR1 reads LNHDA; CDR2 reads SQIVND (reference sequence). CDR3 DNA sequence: TGTGCCAGTATCACGACAGCCCTGAACACTGAAGCTTTCTTT. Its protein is CASITTALNTEAFF.

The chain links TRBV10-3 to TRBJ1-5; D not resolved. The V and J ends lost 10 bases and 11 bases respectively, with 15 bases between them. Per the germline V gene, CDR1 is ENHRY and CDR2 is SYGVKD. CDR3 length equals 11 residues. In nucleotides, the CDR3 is TGTGCCACCGGTGTGGGGAGGGCCCAGCATTTT. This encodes CATGVGRAQHF.

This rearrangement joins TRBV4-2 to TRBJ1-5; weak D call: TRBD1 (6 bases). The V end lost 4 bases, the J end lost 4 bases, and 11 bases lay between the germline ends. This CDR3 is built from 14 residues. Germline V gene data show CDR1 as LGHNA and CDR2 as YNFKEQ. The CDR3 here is CASSPGQTNQPQHF. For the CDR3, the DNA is TGTGCCAGCAGCCCTGGACAGACTAATCAGCCCCAGCATTTT.

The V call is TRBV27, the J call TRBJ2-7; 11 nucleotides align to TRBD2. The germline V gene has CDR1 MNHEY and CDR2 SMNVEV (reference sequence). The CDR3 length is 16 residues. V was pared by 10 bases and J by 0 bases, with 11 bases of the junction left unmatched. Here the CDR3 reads CATSGLADMSSYEQYF. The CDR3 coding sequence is TGTGCCACCTCGGGACTAGCGGATATGAGCTCCTACGAGCAGTACTTC.

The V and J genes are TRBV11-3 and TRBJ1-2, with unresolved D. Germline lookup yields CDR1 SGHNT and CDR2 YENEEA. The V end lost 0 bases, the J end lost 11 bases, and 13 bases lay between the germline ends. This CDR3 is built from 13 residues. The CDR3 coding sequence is TGTGCCAGCAGCTTAGATCAGCGGGGAGGATACACCTTC. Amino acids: CASSLDQRGGYTF.

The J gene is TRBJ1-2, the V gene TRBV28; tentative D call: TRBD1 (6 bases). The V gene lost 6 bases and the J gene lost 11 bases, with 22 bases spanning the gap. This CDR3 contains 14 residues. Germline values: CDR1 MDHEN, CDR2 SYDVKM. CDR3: CASSPRPGVDGYTF. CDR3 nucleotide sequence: TGTGCCAGCAGCCCCCGGCCAGGGGTTGACGGTTACACCTTC.

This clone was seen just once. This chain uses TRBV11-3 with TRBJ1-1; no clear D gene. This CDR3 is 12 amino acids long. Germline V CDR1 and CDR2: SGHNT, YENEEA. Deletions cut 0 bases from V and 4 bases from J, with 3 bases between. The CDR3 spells CASSLDRTEAFF. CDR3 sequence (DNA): TGTGCCAGCAGCTTAGATCGCACTGAAGCTTTCTTT.

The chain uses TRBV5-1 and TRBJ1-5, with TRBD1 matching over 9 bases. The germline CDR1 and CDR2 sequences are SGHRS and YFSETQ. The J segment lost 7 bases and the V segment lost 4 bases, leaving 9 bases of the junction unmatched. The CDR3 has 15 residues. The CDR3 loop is CASSPGQGIGQPQHF. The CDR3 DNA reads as TGCGCCAGCAGCCCGGGACAGGGAATAGGCCAGCCCCAGCATTTT. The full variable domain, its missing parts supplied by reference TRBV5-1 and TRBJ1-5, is KAGVTQTPRYLIKTRGQQVTLSCSPISGHRSVSWYQQTPGQGLQFLFEYFSETQRNKGNFPGRFSGRQFSNSRSEMNVSTLELGDSALYLCASSPGQGIGQPQHFGDGTRLSIL.

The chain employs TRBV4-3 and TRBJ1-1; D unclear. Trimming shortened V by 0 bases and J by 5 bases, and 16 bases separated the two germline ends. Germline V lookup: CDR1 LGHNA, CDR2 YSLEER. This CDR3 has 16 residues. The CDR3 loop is CASSQEGEGGRTEAFF. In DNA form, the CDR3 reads TGCGCCAGCAGCCAAGAAGGCGAGGGCGGGAGGACTGAAGCTTTCTTT.

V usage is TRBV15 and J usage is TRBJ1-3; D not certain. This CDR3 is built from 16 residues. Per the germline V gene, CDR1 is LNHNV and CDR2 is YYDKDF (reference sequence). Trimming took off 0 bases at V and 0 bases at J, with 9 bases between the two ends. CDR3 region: CATSRDRHLSGNTIYF. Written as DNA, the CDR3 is TGTGCCACCAGCAGAGATCGACACCTCTCTGGAAACACCATATATTTT.

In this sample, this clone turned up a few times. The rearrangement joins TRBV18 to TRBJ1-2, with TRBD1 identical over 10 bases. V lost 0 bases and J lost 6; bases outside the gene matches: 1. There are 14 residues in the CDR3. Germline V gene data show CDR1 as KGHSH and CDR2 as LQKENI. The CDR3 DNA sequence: TGTGCCAGCTCACCACCGGGACAGGGGCATGGCTACACCTTC. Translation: CASSPPGQGHGYTF.

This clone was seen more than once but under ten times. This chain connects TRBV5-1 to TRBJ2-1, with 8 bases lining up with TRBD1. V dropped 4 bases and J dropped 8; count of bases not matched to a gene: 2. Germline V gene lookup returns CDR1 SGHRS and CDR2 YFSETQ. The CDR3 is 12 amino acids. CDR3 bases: TGCGCCAGCAGCACGACAGGGGATGAGCAGTTCTTC. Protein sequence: CASSTTGDEQFF.

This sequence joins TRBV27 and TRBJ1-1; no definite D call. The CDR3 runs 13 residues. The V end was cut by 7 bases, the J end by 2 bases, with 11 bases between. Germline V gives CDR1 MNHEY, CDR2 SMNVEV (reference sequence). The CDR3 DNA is TGTGCCAGCACCAGAGGTGGAAACACTGAAGCTTTCTTT. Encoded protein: CASTRGGNTEAFF.

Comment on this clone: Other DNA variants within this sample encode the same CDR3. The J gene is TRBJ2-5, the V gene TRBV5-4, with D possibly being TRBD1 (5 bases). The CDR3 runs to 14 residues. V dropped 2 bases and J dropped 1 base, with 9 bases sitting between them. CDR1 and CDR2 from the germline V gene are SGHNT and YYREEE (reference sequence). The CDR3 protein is CASSFRQGQETQYF. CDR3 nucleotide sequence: TGTGCCAGCAGCTTCCGCCAGGGCCAAGAGACCCAGTACTTC.

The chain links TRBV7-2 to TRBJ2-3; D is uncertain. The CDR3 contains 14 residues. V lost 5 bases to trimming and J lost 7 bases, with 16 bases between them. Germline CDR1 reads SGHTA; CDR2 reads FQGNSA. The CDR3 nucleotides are TGTGCCAGCAGCCCTCGGCGGTCGGATAATACGCAGTATTTT. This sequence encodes CASSPRRSDNTQYF.